This T cell receptor beta chain was recovered during a study of T cell responses to AZD1222 COVID-19 vaccine. The study, taken as a whole, reports: Following two doses of AZD1222, Spike-specific TCR breadth and depth rose.

CDR3 size: 17 residues. Unmatched junction bases numbered 0, after V lost 0 bases and J lost 3 bases. Per the germline V gene, CDR1 is MRHNA and CDR2 is SNTAGT. Clones were read by immunoSEQ multiplex PCR, and TCRdb kept only the in-frame ones, dropping some. This sample has about 150,000 clones, with 75% to 95% found just once. Points on this clone: Its specificity is not known.

The sample consisted of peripheral blood, taken 28 days after the second AZD1222 dose. The source of this sequence is an adult who received the AZD1222 COVID-19 vaccine. The gene calls are TRBV6-4 and TRBJ2-2; 14 bases line up with TRBD2. CDR3 DNA: TGTGCCAGCAGTGACTCGGGACTAGCGGGAGACACCGGGGAGCTGTTTTTT. This codes for CASSDSGLAGDTGELFF.